This T cell receptor (beta chain) was profiled in a study of cytotoxic CD8 clonotypes in ibrutinib-treated CLL. This clone showed up just once. The CDR3 spans 15 residues. Deletions cut 2 bases from V and 4 bases from J, with 13 bases between. CDR1 is MNHNS, CDR2 SASEGT, per germline. This table comes from immunoSEQ multiplex PCR, and its TCRdb copy is limited to in-frame clones, with some not included. The sample includes over 100,000 clones, about 58% seen only once; the top ten take approximately 35%. This receptor was taken from a human donor with chronic lymphocytic leukemia. The chain couples TRBV6-1 to TRBJ2-3; D gene ambiguous. This material consisted of PBMCs, taken after 24 months of ibrutinib treatment. CDR3 DNA: TGTGCCAGCAGTGAAAGCTTGGTCAGTGCAGATACGCAGTATTTT. It is translated as CASSESLVSADTQYF.